This T cell receptor (beta chain) emerged from a study of cytomegalovirus exposure and HLA in healthy donors. Regarding the study as a whole: Analysis was performed later, and it showed HLA-associated TCR beta chains to be more clonally expanded than equally common others.

Worth noting for this clone: Its antigen is undetermined.

Germline values: CDR1 SQVTM, CDR2 ANQGSEA. J lost 6 bases, V lost 2 bases, and 11 bases had no gene match. The CDR3 loop spans 16 amino acids. Vbeta (60) and Jbeta (13) primers were used in the PCR. Sequenced by immunoSEQ multiplex PCR; TCRdb stores in-frame clones only, minus some. This sample yields 150,000 to 170,000 clones, of which more than 70% are seen a single time; over 5% belongs to the top ten. This TCR came from a woman aged 40 to 49 in good health and CMV-seropositive. The genes are TRBV29-1 and TRBJ1-5, with 9 bases identical to TRBD1. Sequencing was done on a sample of PBMCs. CDR3: CSVEPRRQGGSQPQHF. For the CDR3, the DNA is TGCAGCGTTGAACCAAGACGACAGGGGGGTAGTCAGCCCCAGCATTTT.